The 5 T cell receptor beta chains in this list originate from one sample, sequenced in a study of blood T cell repertoires in COVID-19 (TCRdb year 2020). The library was obtained by the immunoSEQ multiplex PCR assay. TCRdb stores this immuneACCESS table with in-frame sequences only. Part of the clones is absent; in the studies checked, under half of the shortfall reflects unresolved V genes, and no reason is known for the rest. The sample table holds 35,000 to 45,000 clones, of which roughly 85% were seen once. Together, the top ten hold 4% to 5% of the sample. Sample: peripheral blood. Source of these receptors: a man in his 60s with acute or convalescent COVID-19.

This clone was counted only a few times. This chain joins TRBV28 and TRBJ2-3; 8 bases map to TRBD2. Germline loops: CDR1 MDHEN, CDR2 SYDVKM. This CDR3 spans 16 amino acids. The V segment lost 7 bases and the J segment 3 bases; nucleotides outside the gene matches: 12. Written as DNA, the CDR3 is TGTGCCAGCATCATAGGAGGAGCTAGCGGGACAGATACGCAGTATTTT. It codes for CASIIGGASGTDTQYF.

The rearrangement joins TRBV4-2 to TRBJ2-3; TRBD2 agrees at 9 bases. Germline values: CDR1 LGHNA, CDR2 YNFKEQ. This CDR3 spans 16 amino acids. The ends lost 2 bases at V and 3 bases at J; junction bases unmatched: 6. The CDR3 region is CASSQSEAGGTDTQYF. The CDR3 DNA reads as TGTGCCAGCAGCCAATCGGAAGCGGGAGGTACAGATACGCAGTATTTT.

The rearrangement uses TRBV4-1 and TRBJ1-5; tentatively, D is TRBD1 (5 bases). Trimming shortened V by 3 bases and J by 2 bases, and 8 bases separated the two germline ends. This CDR3 contains 14 residues. CDR1 and CDR2 from the germline V gene are MGHRA and YSYEKL. CDR3 residues: CASSQEGGNQPQHF. For the CDR3, the DNA is TGCGCCAGCAGCCAGGAAGGGGGCAATCAGCCCCAGCATTTT.

The chain uses TRBV7-6 and TRBJ2-1, with D uncertain. The CDR3 spans 14 residues. V was pared by 4 bases and J by 0 bases, with 7 bases between. CDR1 SGHVS and CDR2 FNYEAQ come from the germline V gene. The CDR3 DNA is TGTGCCAGCAGCTCCCCGAGCTCCTACAATGAGCAGTTCTTC. As protein: CASSSPSSYNEQFF.

The chain uses TRBV19 and TRBJ2-2, with a tentative D call TRBD1 (6 bases). The CDR3 is 14 amino acids. The germline gives CDR1 LNHDA, CDR2 SQIVND (reference sequence). V was shortened by 5 bases and J by 4 bases, with 11 bases between the two germline ends. The CDR3 coding sequence is TGTGCCAGTAGTTATGGGACAAGCACCGGGGAGCTGTTTTTT. Its protein is CASSYGTSTGELFF.